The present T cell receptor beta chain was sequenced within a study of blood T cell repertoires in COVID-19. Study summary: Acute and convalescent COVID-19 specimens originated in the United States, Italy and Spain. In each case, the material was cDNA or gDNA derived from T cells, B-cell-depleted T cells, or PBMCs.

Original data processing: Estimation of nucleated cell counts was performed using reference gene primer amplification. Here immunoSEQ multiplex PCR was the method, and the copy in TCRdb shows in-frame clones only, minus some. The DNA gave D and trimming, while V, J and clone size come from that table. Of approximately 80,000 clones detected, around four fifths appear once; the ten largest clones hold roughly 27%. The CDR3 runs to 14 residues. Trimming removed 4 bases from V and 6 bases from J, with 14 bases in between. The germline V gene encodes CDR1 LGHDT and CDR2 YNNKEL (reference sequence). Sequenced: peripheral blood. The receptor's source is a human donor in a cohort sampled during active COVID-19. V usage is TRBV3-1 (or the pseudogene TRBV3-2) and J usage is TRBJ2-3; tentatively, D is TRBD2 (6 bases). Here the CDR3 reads CASSPNSRGDTQYF. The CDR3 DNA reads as TGTGCCAGCAGCCCTAACTCCCGGGGGGATACGCAGTATTTT.